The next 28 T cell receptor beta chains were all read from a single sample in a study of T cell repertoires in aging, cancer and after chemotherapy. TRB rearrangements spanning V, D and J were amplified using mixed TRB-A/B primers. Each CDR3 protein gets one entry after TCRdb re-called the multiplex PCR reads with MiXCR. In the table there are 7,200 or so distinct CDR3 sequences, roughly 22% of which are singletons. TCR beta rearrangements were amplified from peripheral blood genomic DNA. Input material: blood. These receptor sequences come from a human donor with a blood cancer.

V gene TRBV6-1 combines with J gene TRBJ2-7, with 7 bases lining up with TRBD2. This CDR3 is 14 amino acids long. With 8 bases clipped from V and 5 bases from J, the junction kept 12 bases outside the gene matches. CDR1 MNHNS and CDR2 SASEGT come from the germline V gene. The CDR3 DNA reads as TGTGCCAGCGTGGGACTACTCCCCCGGGACGAGCAGTACTTC. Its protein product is CASVGLLPRDEQYF.

The CDR3 is CASGSAPPYYTF. DNA of the CDR3: TGTGCCAGCGGGTCGGCCCCCCCTTACTACACCTTC. The chain uses TRBV28 and TRBJ1-2; D is undetermined. Deletions cut 8 bases from V and 10 bases from J, with 17 bases between. The CDR3 is 12 residues long. Germline-derived CDR1 and CDR2 are MDHEN and SYDVKM.

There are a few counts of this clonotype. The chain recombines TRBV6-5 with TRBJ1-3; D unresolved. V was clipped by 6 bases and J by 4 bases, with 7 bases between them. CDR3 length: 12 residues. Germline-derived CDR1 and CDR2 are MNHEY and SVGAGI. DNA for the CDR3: TGTGCCAGCAGCTCGATCGGAAACACCATATATTTT. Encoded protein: CASSSIGNTIYF.

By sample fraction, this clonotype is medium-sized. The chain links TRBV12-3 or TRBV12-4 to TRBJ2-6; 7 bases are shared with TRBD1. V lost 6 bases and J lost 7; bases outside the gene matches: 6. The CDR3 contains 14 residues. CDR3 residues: CASSAGGPANVLTF. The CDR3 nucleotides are TGTGCCAGCAGCGCAGGGGGTCCCGCCAACGTCCTGACTTTC.

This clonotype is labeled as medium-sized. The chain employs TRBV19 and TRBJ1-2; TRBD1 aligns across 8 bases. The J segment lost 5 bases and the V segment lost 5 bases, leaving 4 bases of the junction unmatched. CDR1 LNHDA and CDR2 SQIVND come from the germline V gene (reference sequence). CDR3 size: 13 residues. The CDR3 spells CASSRTGTYGYTF. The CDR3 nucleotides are TGTGCCAGTAGTCGGACAGGGACTTATGGCTACACCTTC.

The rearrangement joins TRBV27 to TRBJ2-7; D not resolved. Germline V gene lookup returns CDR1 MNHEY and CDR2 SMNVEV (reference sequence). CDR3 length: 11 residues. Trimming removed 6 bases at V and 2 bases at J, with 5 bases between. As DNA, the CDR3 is TGTGCCAGCAGACCCGCCTACGAGCAGTACTTC. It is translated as CASRPAYEQYF.

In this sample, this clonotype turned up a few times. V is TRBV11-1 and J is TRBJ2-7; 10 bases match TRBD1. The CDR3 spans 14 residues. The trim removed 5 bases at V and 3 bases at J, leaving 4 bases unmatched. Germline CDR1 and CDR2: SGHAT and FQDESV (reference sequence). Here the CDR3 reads CASSPGQGNYEQYF. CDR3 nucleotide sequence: TGTGCCAGCAGCCCGGGACAGGGGAACTACGAGCAGTACTTC.

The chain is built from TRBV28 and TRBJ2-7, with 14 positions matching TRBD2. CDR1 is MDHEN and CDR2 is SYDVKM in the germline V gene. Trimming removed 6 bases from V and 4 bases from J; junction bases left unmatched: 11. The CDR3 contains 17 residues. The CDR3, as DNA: TGTGCCAGCAGGGGACTAGCGGGAGTCCTTCCCACTTACGAGCAGTACTTC. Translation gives CASRGLAGVLPTYEQYF.

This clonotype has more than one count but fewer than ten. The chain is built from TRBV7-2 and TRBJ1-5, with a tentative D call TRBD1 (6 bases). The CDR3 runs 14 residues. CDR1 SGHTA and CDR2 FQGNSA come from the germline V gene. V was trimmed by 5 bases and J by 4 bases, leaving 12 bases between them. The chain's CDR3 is CASSGRDTNQPQHF. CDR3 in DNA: TGTGCCAGCAGCGGTCGGGACACAAATCAGCCCCAGCATTTT.

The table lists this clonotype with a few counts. The CDR3 DNA follows: TGCAGTGCTAGAAGACAGGAGCCACAGAAAAGGGCGCGGGAGCTGTTTTTT. This translates into CSARRQEPQKRARELFF. The chain has TRBV20-1 and TRBJ2-2; a weak D match, TRBD1 (6 bases). This CDR3 has 17 amino acids. CDR1 DFQATT and CDR2 SNEGSKA come from the germline V gene (reference sequence). V shed 2 bases and J shed 9 bases, with 25 bases lying between them.

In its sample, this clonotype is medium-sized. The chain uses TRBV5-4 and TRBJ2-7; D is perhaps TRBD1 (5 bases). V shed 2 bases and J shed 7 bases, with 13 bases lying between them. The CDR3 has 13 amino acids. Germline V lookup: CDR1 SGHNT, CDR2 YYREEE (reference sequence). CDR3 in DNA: TGTGCCAGCAGCTTTGCAGGGCTCGAAGAGCAGTACTTC. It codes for CASSFAGLEEQYF.

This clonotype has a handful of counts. The CDR3 here is CASRPGRSPLHF. The CDR3, as DNA: TGTGCCAGCAGACCAGGGAGGTCACCCCTCCACTTT. The chain employs TRBV12-3 or TRBV12-4 and TRBJ1-6, with D possibly being TRBD1 (5 bases). Trimming removed 6 bases from V and 10 bases from J, with 10 bases in between. The CDR3 extends over 12 amino acids.

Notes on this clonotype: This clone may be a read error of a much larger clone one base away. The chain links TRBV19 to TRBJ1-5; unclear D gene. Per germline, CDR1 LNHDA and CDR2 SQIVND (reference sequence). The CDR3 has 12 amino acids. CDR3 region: CASSIWGTNQNF. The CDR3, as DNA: TGTGCCAGTAGTATCTGGGGAACGAACCAGAATTTT.

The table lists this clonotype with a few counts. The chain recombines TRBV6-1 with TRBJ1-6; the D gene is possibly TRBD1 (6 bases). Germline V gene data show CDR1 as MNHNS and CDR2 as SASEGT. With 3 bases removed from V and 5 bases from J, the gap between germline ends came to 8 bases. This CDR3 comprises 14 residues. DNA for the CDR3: TGTGCCAGCAGTGATGAGGGGGATAATTCACCCCTCCACTTT. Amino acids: CASSDEGDNSPLHF.

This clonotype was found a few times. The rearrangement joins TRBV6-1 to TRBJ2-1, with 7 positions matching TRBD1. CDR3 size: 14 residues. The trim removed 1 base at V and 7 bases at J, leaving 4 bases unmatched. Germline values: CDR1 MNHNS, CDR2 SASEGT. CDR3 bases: TGTGCCAGCAGTGAAGGAGGGGGCAAGAATGAGCAGTTCTTC. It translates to CASSEGGGKNEQFF.

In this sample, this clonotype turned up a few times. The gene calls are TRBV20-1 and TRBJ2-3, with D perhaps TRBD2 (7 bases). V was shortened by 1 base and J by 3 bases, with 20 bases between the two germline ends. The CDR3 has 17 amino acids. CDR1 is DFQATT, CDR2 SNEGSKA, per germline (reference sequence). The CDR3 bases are TGCAGTGCTAGAGGACCGTGGGGGGGCGGGAGAACAGATACGCAGTATTTT. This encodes CSARGPWGGGRTDTQYF.

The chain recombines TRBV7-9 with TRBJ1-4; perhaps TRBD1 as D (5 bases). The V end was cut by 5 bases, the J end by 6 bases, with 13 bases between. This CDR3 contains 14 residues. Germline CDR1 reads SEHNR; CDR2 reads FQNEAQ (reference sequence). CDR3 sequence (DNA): TGTGCCAGCAGCCCCTGGGGACGTGATGAAAAACTGTTTTTT. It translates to CASSPWGRDEKLFF. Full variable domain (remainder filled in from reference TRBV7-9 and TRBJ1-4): DTGVSQNPRHKITKRGQNVTFRCDPISEHNRLYWYRQTLGQGPEFLTYFQNEAQLEKSRLLSDRFSAERPKGSFSTLEIQRTEQGDSAMYLCASSPWGRDEKLFFGSGTQLSVL.

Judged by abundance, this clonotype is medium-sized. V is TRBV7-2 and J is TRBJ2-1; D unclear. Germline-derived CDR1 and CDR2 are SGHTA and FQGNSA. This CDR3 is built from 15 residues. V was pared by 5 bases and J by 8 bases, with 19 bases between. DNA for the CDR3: TGTGCCAGCAGCCGTCAACCATTCCGCCGGGATGAGCAGTTCTTC. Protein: CASSRQPFRRDEQFF.

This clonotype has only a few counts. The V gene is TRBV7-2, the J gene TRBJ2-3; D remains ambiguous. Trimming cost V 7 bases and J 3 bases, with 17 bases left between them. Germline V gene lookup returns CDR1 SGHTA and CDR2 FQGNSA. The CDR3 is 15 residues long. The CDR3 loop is CASTPRLVGTDTQYF. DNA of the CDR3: TGTGCCAGCACCCCCCGTCTGGTGGGTACAGATACGCAGTATTTT. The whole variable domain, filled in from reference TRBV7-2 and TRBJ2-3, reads GAGVSQSPSNKVTEKGKDVELRCDPISGHTALYWYRQSLGQGLEFLIYFQGNSAPDKSGLPSDRFSAERTGGSVSTLTIQRTQQEDSAVYLCASTPRLVGTDTQYFGPGTRLTVL.

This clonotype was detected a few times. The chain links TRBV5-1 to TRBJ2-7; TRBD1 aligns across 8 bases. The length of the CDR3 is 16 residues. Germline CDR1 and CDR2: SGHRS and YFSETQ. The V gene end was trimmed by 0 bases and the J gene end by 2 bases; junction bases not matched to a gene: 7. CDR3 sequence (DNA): TGCGCCAGCAGCTTGGCATGGGACAGGCTCACCTACGAGCAGTACTTC. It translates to CASSLAWDRLTYEQYF. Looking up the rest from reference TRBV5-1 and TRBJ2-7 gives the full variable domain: KAGVTQTPRYLIKTRGQQVTLSCSPISGHRSVSWYQQTPGQGLQFLFEYFSETQRNKGNFPGRFSGRQFSNSRSEMNVSTLELGDSALYLCASSLAWDRLTYEQYFGPGTRLTVT.

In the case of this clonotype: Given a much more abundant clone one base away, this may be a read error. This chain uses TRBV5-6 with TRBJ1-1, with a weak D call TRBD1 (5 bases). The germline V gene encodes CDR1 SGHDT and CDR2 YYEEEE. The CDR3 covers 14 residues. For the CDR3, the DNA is TGTGACAGCAGCGGAGGGACGGGGAACACTGAAGCTTTCTTT. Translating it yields CDSSGGTGNTEAFF.

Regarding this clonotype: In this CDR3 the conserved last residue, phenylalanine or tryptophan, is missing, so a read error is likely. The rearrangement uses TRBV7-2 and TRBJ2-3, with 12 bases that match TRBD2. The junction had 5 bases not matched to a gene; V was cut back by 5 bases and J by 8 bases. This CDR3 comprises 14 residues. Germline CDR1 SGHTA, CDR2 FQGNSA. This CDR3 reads CASSPGLAGSTQYL. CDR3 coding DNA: TGTGCCAGCAGCCCCGGACTAGCGGGAAGTACGCAGTATTTA.

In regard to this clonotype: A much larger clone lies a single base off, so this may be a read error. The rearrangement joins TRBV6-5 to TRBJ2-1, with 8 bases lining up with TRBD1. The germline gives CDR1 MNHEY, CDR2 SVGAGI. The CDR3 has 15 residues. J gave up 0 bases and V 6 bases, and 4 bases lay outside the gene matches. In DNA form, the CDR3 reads TGTGCCAGCAGCCATACAGGGGGCTCCTACAATGAGCAGTTCTTC. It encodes CASSHTGGSYNEQFF.

The CDR3 is CASSRDLVRVAKNIQYF. The CDR3 bases are TGTGCCAGCAGCCGGGACCTAGTGCGGGTGGCCAAAAACATTCAGTACTTC. The chain combines TRBV6-6 with TRBJ2-4; the D call may be TRBD1 or TRBD2 (5 bases each). Germline assignment: CDR1 MNHNY and CDR2 SVGAGI (reference sequence). V was clipped by 6 bases and J by 1 base, with 19 bases between them. The CDR3 runs to 17 residues.

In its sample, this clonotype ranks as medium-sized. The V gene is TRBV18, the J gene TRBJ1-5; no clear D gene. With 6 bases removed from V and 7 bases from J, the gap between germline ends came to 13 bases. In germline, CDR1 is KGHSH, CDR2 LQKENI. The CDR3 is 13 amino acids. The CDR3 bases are TGTGCCAGCTCCGGACTCCGAGGCCAGCCCCAGCATTTT. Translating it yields CASSGLRGQPQHF.

The CDR3 loop is CASSQNEGFYEQYF. In nucleotides, the CDR3 is TGCGCCAGCAGCCAAAACGAGGGGTTCTACGAGCAGTACTTC. V usage is TRBV4-3 and J usage is TRBJ2-7; D might be TRBD1 or TRBD2, each matching 5 bases. The CDR3 runs 14 residues. Trimming pared 2 bases from V and 3 bases from J, leaving 11 bases between. Germline V gene sequence: CDR1 LGHNA, CDR2 YSLEER.

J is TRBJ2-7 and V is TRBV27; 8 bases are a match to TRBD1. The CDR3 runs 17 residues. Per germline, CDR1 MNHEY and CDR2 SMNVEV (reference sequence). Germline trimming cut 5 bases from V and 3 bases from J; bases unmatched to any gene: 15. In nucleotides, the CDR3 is TGTGCCAGCAGTCCAGACTTCTCCCCAGGGGGCGGCTACGAGCAGTACTTC. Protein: CASSPDFSPGGGYEQYF.

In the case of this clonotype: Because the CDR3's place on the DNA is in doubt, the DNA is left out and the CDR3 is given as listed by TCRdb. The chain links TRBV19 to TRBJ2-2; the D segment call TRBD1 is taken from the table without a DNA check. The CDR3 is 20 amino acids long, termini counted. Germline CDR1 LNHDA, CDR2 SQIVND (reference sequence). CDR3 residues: CASSPGTGGVQYFGAGELFF.